This T cell receptor (beta chain) came from a study of shared clonotypes between healthy human individuals. This clone was seen a handful of times. The unsorted samples had tens of millions of PBMCs used for genomic DNA. V gave up 3 bases and J gave up 2 bases, with 10 bases separating them. This CDR3 contains 14 residues. Per germline, CDR1 SGHTA and CDR2 FQGTGA. Generated by immunoSEQ multiplex PCR, the TCRdb table keeps only in-frame clones and is missing some. The profile shows about 470,000 clones, about 85% of them singletons. Sequences were obtained from PBMCs. This chain connects TRBV7-3 to TRBJ1-1, with unresolved D. This TCR was recovered from a middle-aged woman in good health. Some clones in this sample may be carry-over from other donors' samples. CDR3 region: CASSFSGHNTEAFF. In DNA form, the CDR3 reads TGTGCCAGCAGCTTCAGCGGGCACAACACTGAAGCTTTCTTT. Complete variable domain (other parts from reference TRBV7-3 and TRBJ1-1): GAGVSQTPSNKVTEKGKYVELRCDPISGHTALYWYRQSLGQGPEFLIYFQGTGAADDSGLPNDRFFAVRPEGSVSTLKIQRTERGDSAVYLCASSFSGHNTEAFFGQGTRLTVV.